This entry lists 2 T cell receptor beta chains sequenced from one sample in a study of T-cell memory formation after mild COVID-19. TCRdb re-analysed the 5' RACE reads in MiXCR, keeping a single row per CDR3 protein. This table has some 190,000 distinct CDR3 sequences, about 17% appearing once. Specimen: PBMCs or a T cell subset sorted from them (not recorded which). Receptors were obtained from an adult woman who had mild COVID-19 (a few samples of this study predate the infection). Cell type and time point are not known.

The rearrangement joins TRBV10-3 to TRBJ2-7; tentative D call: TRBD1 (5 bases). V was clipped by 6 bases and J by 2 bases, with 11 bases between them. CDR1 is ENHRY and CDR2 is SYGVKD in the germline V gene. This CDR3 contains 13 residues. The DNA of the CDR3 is TGTGCCATCAGGGGGCAGAACCCCTACGAGCAGTACTTC. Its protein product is CAIRGQNPYEQYF.

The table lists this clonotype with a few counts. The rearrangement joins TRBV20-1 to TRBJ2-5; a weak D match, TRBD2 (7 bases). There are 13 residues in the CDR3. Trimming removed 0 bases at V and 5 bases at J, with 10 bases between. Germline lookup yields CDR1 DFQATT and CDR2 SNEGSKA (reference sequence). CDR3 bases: TGCAGTGCTAGAGATGGCGGGGGCGAGACCCAGTACTTC. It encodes CSARDGGGETQYF.